Listed here are 19 T cell receptor beta chains from one sample, sequenced in a study of radiation and T cells in renal cell carcinoma. Time point given: baseline pretreatment blood. Treatment: 15 Gy SBRT to primary tumor, nephrectomy 4 weeks later. Here immunoSEQ multiplex PCR was the method, and the copy in TCRdb shows in-frame clones only, minus some. The table records 90,000 to 100,000 clones, approximately 86% of them present only once. Source: blood, taken from a patient whose treatment included radiotherapy and nephrectomy. These receptor sequences come from a man aged 50 or older with renal cell carcinoma.

This chain links TRBV29-1 with TRBJ2-2; 10 bases agree with TRBD1. The CDR3 loop spans 16 amino acids. CDR1 is SQVTM and CDR2 is ANQGSEA in the germline V gene. V trimming: 7 bases; J trimming: 5 bases; junction bases outside the gene matches: 13. CDR3 nucleotides: TGCAGCGCTGCGCGCCCGGGACAGGGGAGTACCGGGGAGCTGTTTTTT. Its translation is CSAARPGQGSTGELFF.

This chain uses TRBV6-6 with TRBJ1-1; no clear D gene. Germline CDR1 MNHNY, CDR2 SVGAGI (reference sequence). V lost 2 bases, J lost 0 bases, and 1 base lay in between. The CDR3 is 12 amino acids. CDR3 bases: TGTGCCAGCAGTTACGTGAACACTGAAGCTTTCTTT. Translation: CASSYVNTEAFF.

A single count supports this clone. The chain is built from TRBV2 and TRBJ2-1; unclear D gene. The CDR3 length is 14 residues. CDR1 SNHLY and CDR2 FYNNEI come from the germline V gene. V shed 3 bases and J shed 0 bases, with 6 bases lying between them. CDR3 amino acids: CASSEIRSYNEQFF. Here the CDR3 DNA reads TGTGCCAGCAGTGAGATACGCTCCTACAATGAGCAGTTCTTC.

This clone was counted a few times. This rearrangement joins TRBV2 to TRBJ1-4, with a possible D match to TRBD1 (5 bases). Germline loops: CDR1 SNHLY, CDR2 FYNNEI. Trimming stripped 7 bases from V and 8 bases from J, with 17 bases between. The CDR3 extends over 14 amino acids. The CDR3 DNA sequence: TGTGCCAGCACCAAGGGGACTCAGGAGGAAAAACTGTTTTTT. Its protein product is CASTKGTQEEKLFF.

The V call is TRBV5-1, the J call TRBJ2-1, with D unresolved. Germline CDR1 SGHRS, CDR2 YFSETQ. The V end lost 4 bases, the J end lost 4 bases, and 3 bases lay between the germline ends. The CDR3 loop spans 11 amino acids. DNA of the CDR3: TGCGCCAGCAGCCAGTACAATGAGCAGTTCTTC. Its protein product is CASSQYNEQFF.

The V call is TRBV19, the J call TRBJ2-3; D is possibly TRBD1 or TRBD2 (6 bases each). Trimming pared 8 bases from V and 4 bases from J, leaving 10 bases between. Germline V gene data show CDR1 as LNHDA and CDR2 as SQIVND (reference sequence). The CDR3 runs to 12 residues. CDR3 loop: CASGGPPDTQYF. CDR3 sequence (DNA): TGTGCCAGTGGGGGGCCGCCAGATACGCAGTATTTT.

The gene calls are TRBV5-6 and TRBJ2-2; 9 bases agree with TRBD1. CDR3 length equals 15 residues. J was trimmed by 6 bases and V by 3 bases; bases with no gene match: 6. Germline V gene data show CDR1 as SGHDT and CDR2 as YYEEEE. For the CDR3, the DNA is TGTGCCAGCAGCTCCGGGACAGGGAAGTCCGGGGAGCTGTTTTTT. Residues: CASSSGTGKSGELFF. The full variable domain, rest sourced from reference TRBV5-6 and TRBJ2-2, is DAGVTQSPTHLIKTRGQQVTLRCSPKSGHDTVSWYQQALGQGPQFIFQYYEEEERQRGNFPDRFSGHQFPNYSSELNVNALLLGDSALYLCASSSGTGKSGELFFGEGSRLTVL.

The gene calls are TRBV5-4 and TRBJ2-7, with D possibly TRBD1 on 7 matching bases. This CDR3 is built from 15 residues. V was clipped by 5 bases and J by 2 bases, with 17 bases between them. In germline, CDR1 is SGHNT, CDR2 YYREEE (reference sequence). Written as DNA, the CDR3 is TGTGCCAGCAGGCTGGGCGGGACAGCGACCTACGAGCAGTACTTC. It codes for CASRLGGTATYEQYF.

The chain recombines TRBV7-9 with TRBJ2-3; no reliable D call. Trimming removed 1 base at V and 1 base at J, with 9 bases between. Germline values: CDR1 SEHNR, CDR2 FQNEAQ (reference sequence). This CDR3 contains 15 residues. CDR3 sequence reads: CASSLETFGTDTQYF. The CDR3 DNA is TGTGCCAGCAGCTTAGAGACGTTCGGCACAGATACGCAGTATTTT.

DNA for the CDR3: TGTGCCAGCAGTCTAAGCACAGATACGCAGTATTTT. Residues: CASSLSTDTQYF. The chain employs TRBV7-6 and TRBJ2-3; D unresolved. Trimming left V 6 bases short and J 0 bases short, with 4 bases between. CDR1 SGHVS and CDR2 FNYEAQ come from the germline V gene. The CDR3 length is 12 residues.

This clone showed up just a few times. The chain joins TRBV2 to TRBJ2-5; D might be TRBD2 (5 bases). In germline, CDR1 is SNHLY, CDR2 FYNNEI. The CDR3 totals 14 residues. V was clipped by 4 bases and J by 2 bases, with 11 bases between them. The CDR3 region has the DNA TGTGCCAGCAGTGGGGTGACTAAACAAGAGACCCAGTACTTC. This gives the protein CASSGVTKQETQYF.

This clone was counted ten times or more. The chain carries TRBV2 and TRBJ1-1; no firm D call. The CDR3 extends over 14 amino acids. The germline gives CDR1 SNHLY, CDR2 FYNNEI. Trimming stripped 3 bases from V and 0 bases from J, with 8 bases between. CDR3 in amino acids: CASSDRWVNTEAFF. The CDR3 coding sequence is TGTGCCAGCAGTGATCGGTGGGTGAACACTGAAGCTTTCTTT.

This chain connects TRBV7-9 to TRBJ1-1, with TRBD1 as a possible D gene (6 bases). Trimming took 2 bases from V and 5 from J, leaving 15 bases between them. This CDR3 is 15 amino acids long. CDR1 is SEHNR and CDR2 is FQNEAQ in the germline V gene (reference sequence). The CDR3 DNA sequence: TGTGCCAGCAGCTTAATCTTAGGGGGAGGTACTGAAGCTTTCTTT. Translating it yields CASSLILGGGTEAFF. Full variable domain (remainder filled in from reference TRBV7-9 and TRBJ1-1): DTGVSQNPRHKITKRGQNVTFRCDPISEHNRLYWYRQTLGQGPEFLTYFQNEAQLEKSRLLSDRFSAERPKGSFSTLEIQRTEQGDSAMYLCASSLILGGGTEAFFGQGTRLTVV.

The chain uses TRBV27 and TRBJ2-1; D is uncertain. V was clipped by 6 bases and J by 9 bases, with 18 bases between them. Germline CDR1 is MNHEY and CDR2 is SMNVEV (reference sequence). The CDR3 extends over 14 amino acids. The CDR3 DNA reads TGTGCCAGCAGAAAGCCCACCTTGTTCGGTGAGCAGTTCTTC. Translating gives CASRKPTLFGEQFF.

Remarks on this clone: This sample includes further DNA sequences coding for the same CDR3. V usage is TRBV5-1 and J usage is TRBJ2-1; D remains ambiguous. The CDR3 has 14 amino acids. Germline lookup yields CDR1 SGHRS and CDR2 YFSETQ. Deletions cut 0 bases from V and 1 base from J, with 5 bases between. CDR3: CASSLGGSYNEQFF. The DNA for the CDR3 is TGCGCCAGCAGCTTGGGAGGATCCTACAATGAGCAGTTCTTC.

The V call is TRBV6-1, the J call TRBJ2-5; 9 bases match TRBD1. The J call is uncertain, as TRBJ2-7 better fits the DNA end. Germline CDR1 and CDR2: MNHNS and SASEGT. The CDR3 has 14 residues. CDR3 coding DNA: TGTGCCAGCAGTGAAAGACAGGGGGCCTACGAGCAGTACTTC. This sequence encodes CASSERQGAYEQYF.

V usage is TRBV7-9 and J usage is TRBJ2-1, with 10 bases that match TRBD2. V lost 4 bases and J lost 9; bases outside the gene matches: 12. CDR3 size: 16 residues. Per the germline V gene, CDR1 is SEHNR and CDR2 is FQNEAQ (reference sequence). The CDR3: CASSSRAGGPGLEQFF. CDR3 nucleotide sequence: TGTGCCAGCAGCTCTAGAGCGGGAGGGCCGGGTCTTGAGCAGTTCTTC. The full variable domain, its missing parts supplied by reference TRBV7-9 and TRBJ2-1, is DTGVSQNPRHKITKRGQNVTFRCDPISEHNRLYWYRQTLGQGPEFLTYFQNEAQLEKSRLLSDRFSAERPKGSFSTLEIQRTEQGDSAMYLCASSSRAGGPGLEQFFGPGTRLTVL.

This clone showed up just once. V is TRBV12-5 and J is TRBJ2-1; D could derive from TRBD1 or TRBD2 (6 bases each). This CDR3 has 13 residues. Germline V CDR1 and CDR2: LGHNT, FRNRAP. Deletions cut 2 bases from V and 10 bases from J, with 12 bases between. The CDR3 coding sequence is TGTGCTAGTGGTTTGCTCGGGGGCAGAGAGCAGTTCTTC. Amino acid sequence: CASGLLGGREQFF.

The chain is built from TRBV5-1 and TRBJ1-5; TRBD1 matches at 7 bases. Germline CDR1 reads SGHRS; CDR2 reads YFSETQ. The CDR3 extends over 15 amino acids. Trimming removed 4 bases from V and 0 bases from J; junction bases left unmatched: 4. As DNA, the CDR3 is TGCGCCAGCAGCCCGGGACAGTCTAGCAATCAGCCCCAGCATTTT. It specifies CASSPGQSSNQPQHF.